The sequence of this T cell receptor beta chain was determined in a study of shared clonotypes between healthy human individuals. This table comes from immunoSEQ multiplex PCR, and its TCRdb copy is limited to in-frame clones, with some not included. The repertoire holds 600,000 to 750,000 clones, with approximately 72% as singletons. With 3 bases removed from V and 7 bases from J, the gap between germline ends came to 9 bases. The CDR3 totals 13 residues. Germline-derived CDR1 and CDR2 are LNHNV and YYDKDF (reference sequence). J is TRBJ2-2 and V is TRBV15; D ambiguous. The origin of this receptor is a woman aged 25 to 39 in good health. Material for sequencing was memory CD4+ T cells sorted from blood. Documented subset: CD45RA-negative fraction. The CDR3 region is CATSRELVGELFF. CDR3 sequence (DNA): TGTGCCACCAGCAGGGAGTTGGTCGGGGAGCTGTTTTTT.